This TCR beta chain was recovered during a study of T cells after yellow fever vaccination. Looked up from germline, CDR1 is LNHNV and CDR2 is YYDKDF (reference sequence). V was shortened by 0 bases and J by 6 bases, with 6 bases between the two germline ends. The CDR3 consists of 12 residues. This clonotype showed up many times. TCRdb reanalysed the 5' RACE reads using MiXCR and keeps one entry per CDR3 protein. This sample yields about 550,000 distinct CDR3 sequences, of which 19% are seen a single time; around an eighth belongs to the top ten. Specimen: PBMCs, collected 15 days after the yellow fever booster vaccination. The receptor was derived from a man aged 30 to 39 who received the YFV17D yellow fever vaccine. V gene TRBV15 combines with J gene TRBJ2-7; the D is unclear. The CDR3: CATSREISEQYF. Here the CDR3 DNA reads TGTGCCACCAGCAGAGAAATCAGCGAGCAGTACTTC.